This T cell receptor (beta chain) was sequenced during a study of neurological immune-mediated disorders. Germline assignment: CDR1 SGDLS and CDR2 YYNGEE. The V end lost 2 bases, the J end lost 9 bases, and 20 bases lay between the germline ends. The CDR3 totals 16 residues. About this clonotype itself: Its antigen is as yet unknown.

The healthy controls volunteered at a blood bank in Maryland, USA. General study points: Falling below healthy controls, multiple sclerosis showed the least TCR clonal expansion, while HTLV-1-associated myelopathy showed the most.

cDNA was made by 5'RACE with 10-nucleotide random UMIs. Sequencing of 15-18 subjects in each run yielded over 160 million TCR-beta sequences. From the 5' RACE reads, TCRdb called clonotypes with MiXCR, one entry per CDR3 protein. The table includes roughly 55,000 distinct CDR3 sequences, around 16% detected once. The gene calls are TRBV9 and TRBJ2-2; weak D call: TRBD1 (6 bases). The sequenced sample consisted of PBMCs. This clonotype originated in a man aged 55 to 70 in good health. The CDR3 sequence is CASSVGALSNTRELFF. CDR3 in DNA: TGTGCCAGCAGCGTGGGGGCACTATCGAACACAAGGGAGCTGTTTTTT.